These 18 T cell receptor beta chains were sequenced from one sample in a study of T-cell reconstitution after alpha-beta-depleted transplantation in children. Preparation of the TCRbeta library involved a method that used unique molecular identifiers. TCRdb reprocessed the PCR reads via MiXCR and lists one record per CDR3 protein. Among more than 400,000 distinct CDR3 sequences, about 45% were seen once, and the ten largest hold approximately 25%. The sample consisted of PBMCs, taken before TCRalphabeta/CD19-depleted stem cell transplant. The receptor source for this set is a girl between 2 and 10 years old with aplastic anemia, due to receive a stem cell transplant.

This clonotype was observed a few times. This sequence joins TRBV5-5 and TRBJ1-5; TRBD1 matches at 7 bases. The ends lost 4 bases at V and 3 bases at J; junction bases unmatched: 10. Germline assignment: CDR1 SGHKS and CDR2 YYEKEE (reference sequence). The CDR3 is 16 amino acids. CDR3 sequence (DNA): TGTGCCAGCAGCGGGACGGGACAGAGCTACAATCAGCCCCAGCATTTT. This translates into CASSGTGQSYNQPQHF.

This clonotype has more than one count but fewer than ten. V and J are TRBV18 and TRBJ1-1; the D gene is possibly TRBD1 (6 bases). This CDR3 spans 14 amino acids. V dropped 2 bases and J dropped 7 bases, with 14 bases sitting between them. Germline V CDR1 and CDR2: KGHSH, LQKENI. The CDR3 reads CASSPMGANGEAFF. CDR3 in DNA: TGTGCCAGCTCACCAATGGGGGCGAATGGTGAAGCTTTCTTT.

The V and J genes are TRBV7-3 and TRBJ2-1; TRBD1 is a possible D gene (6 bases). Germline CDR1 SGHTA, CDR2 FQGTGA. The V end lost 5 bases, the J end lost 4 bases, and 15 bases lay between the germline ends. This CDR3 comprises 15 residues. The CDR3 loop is CASSLEPGQYNEQFF. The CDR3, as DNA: TGTGCCAGCAGCCTTGAGCCAGGACAGTACAATGAGCAGTTCTTC.

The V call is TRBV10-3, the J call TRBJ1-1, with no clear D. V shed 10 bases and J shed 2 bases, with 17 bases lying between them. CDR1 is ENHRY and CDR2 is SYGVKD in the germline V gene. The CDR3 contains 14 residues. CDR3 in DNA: TGTGCCACGACTAGAGCAGCGTTAAACACTGAAGCTTTCTTT. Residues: CATTRAALNTEAFF.

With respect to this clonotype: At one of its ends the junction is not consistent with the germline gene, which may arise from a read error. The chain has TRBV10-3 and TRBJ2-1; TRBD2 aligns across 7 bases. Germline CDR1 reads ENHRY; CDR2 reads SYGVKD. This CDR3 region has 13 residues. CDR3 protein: CGINGREGNEQFF. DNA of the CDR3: TGTGGCATCAACGGCAGGGAGGGCAATGAGCAGTTCTTC.

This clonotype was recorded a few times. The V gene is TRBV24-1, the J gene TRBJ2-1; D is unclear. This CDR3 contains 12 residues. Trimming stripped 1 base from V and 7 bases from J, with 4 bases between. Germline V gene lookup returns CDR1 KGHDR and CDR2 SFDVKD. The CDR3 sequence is CATSDLANEQFF. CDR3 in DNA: TGTGCCACCAGTGATTTAGCGAATGAGCAGTTCTTC.

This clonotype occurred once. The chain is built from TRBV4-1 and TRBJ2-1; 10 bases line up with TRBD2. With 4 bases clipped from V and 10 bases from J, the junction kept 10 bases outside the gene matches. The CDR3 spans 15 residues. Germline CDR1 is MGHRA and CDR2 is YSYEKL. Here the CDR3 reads CASSREASGSYEQFF. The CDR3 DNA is TGCGCCAGCAGCCGTGAGGCTAGCGGGAGCTACGAGCAGTTCTTC.

The CDR3 sequence: CASSWFSGADTDTQYF. The CDR3 DNA follows: TGCGCCAGCAGCTGGTTTAGCGGGGCAGACACAGATACGCAGTATTTT. This chain uses TRBV5-1 with TRBJ2-3, with 8 bases matching TRBD2. Germline lookup yields CDR1 SGHRS and CDR2 YFSETQ. The CDR3 totals 16 residues. Unmatched junction bases numbered 8, after V lost 3 bases and J lost 2 bases.

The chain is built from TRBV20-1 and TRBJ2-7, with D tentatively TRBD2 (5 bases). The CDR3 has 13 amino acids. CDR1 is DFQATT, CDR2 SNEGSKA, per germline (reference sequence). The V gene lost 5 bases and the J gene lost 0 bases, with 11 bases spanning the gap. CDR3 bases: TGCAGTGCTGCTAGCAGTAGCTCCTACGAGCAGTACTTC. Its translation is CSAASSSSYEQYF.

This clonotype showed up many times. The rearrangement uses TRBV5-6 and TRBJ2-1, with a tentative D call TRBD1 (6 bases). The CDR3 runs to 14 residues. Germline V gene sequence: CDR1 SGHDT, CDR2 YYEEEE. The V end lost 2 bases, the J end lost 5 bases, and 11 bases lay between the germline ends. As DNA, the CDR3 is TGTGCCAGCAGCTTTATGGGGGCTGACAATGAGCAGTTCTTC. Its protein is CASSFMGADNEQFF.

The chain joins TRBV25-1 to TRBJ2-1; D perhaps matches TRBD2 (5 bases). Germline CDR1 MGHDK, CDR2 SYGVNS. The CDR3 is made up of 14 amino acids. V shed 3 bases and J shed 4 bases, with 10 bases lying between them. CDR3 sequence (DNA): TGTGCCAGCAGTGATGCACGGACTTACAATGAGCAGTTCTTC. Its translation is CASSDARTYNEQFF.

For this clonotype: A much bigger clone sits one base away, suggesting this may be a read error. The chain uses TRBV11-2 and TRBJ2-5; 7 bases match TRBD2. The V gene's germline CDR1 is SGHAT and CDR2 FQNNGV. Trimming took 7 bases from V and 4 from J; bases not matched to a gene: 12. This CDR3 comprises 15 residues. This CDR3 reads CASKARTGGRETQYF. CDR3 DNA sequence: TGTGCCAGCAAAGCCCGGACTGGCGGGAGAGAGACCCAGTACTTC.

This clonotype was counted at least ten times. CDR3 in DNA: TGTGCCAGCAGTTACTCGGAGGGCAATCAGCCCCAGCATTTT. Translation: CASSYSEGNQPQHF. This chain links TRBV6-5 with TRBJ1-5; D unclear. The CDR3 covers 14 residues. Trimming left V 0 bases short and J 2 bases short, with 5 bases between. CDR1 is MNHEY, CDR2 SVGAGI, per germline.

DNA for the CDR3: TGCAGTGCTCCTCGAGAGACCCAGTACTTC. Translating gives CSAPRETQYF. The rearrangement joins TRBV20-1 to TRBJ2-5; no firm D call. The CDR3 has 10 residues. CDR1 and CDR2 from the germline V gene are DFQATT and SNEGSKA (reference sequence). V was shortened by 5 bases and J by 4 bases, with 5 bases between the two germline ends.

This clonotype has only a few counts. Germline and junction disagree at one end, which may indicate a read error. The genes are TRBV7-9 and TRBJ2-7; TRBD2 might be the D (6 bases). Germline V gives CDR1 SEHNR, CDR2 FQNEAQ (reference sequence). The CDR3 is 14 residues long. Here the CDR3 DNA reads TGTGCCAGCAGCTTAACCGCCGAGGGTTTAGGGGAGGACTTC. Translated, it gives CASSLTAEGLGEDF.

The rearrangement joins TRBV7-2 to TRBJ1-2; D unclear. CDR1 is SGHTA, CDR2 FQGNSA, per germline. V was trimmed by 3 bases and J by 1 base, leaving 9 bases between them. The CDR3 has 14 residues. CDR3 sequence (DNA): TGTGCCAGCAGCTTCTACAGCGATAACTATGGCTACACCTTC. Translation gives CASSFYSDNYGYTF.

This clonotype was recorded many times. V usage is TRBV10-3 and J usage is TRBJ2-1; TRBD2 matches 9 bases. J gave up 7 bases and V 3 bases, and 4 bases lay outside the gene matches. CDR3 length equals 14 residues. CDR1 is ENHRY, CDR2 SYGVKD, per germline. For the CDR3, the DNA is TGTGCCATCAGTGATCTAGCGGGGTTGAATGAGCAGTTCTTC. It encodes CAISDLAGLNEQFF.

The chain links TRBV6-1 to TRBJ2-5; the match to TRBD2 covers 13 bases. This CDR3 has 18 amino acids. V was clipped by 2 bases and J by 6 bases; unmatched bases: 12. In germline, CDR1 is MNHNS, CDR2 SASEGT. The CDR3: CASSETRTRLAGGKTQYF. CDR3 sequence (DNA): TGTGCCAGCAGTGAAACCCGAACCAGACTAGCGGGGGGAAAGACCCAGTACTTC.